The TCR beta chain described here comes from a study of tumor-infiltrating lymphocytes in primary liver carcinoma. The input was approximately 500 ng total RNA; TCR beta cDNA was made from it with a constant-region primer. Three nested multiplex PCR rounds of slightly modified ARM-PCR generated TCR beta libraries. TRBV1-TRBV30 forward primers paired with a C-beta reverse primer drove the first two PCR rounds, approximately 11 cycles each. In TCRdb, the multiplex PCR reads were re-called with MiXCR into one record per CDR3 protein. The profile shows some 20,000 distinct CDR3 sequences, roughly 79% of them singletons. CDR3 size: 15 residues. V lost 5 bases to trimming and J lost 0 bases, with 11 bases between them. Both RNA and DNA were isolated together from 20-30 mg of bulk tissue that had not been sorted.

This clonotype was sampled from a woman aged 25 to 39 with primary liver carcinoma and hepatitis B virus infection. The rearrangement joins TRBV12-3 or TRBV12-4 to TRBJ2-1; tentatively, D is TRBD2 (6 bases). Sequenced: liver tumor tissue from sampling region 4. Subset reported: tumor region T4, right-lateral pole. This chain's CDR3 is CASSISGSSYNEQFF. The CDR3, as DNA: TGTGCCAGCAGTATTAGCGGAAGCTCCTACAATGAGCAGTTCTTC.